A selection of T cell receptor beta chains follows, all from one sample in a study of CD8+ T cells in alopecia areata. Sequencing was performed with immunoSEQ multiplex PCR; in TCRdb, only in-frame clones are kept and a portion is missing. Among about 180,000 clones listed, 63% were seen once. The sequencing here drew on CD4+ T cells sorted from blood, taken at week 0. The receptor source for this set is a human donor with alopecia areata. Each CDR3 is given with its conserved first and last residue. The D gene is left open where the match is weak. The size field is filled for only some rows; it gives once, few, many or a size class.

TGCAGTGCTGAGGACAGGAGAAAGCTGTTTTTT,CSAEDRRKLFF,TRBV20-1,NA,TRBD1,TRBJ1-4
TGCAGCGTTACCCCAGGGTCAGGCTCCGCCGGGGAGCTGTTTTTT,CSVTPGSGSAGELFF,TRBV29-1,NA,NA,TRBJ2-2
TGCGCCAGCAGCTTGGTCAGCGGGGGGGCCCACAATGAGCAGTTCTTC,CASSLVSGGAHNEQFF,TRBV5-1,NA,TRBD2,TRBJ2-1
TGCGCCAGCAGCTTGGAAGGGCAAGAGACCCAGTACTTC,CASSLEGQETQYF,TRBV5-1,NA,NA,TRBJ2-5
TGTGCCACCAGCAGAGACGATGGGCCCAAAAACATTCAGTACTTC,CATSRDDGPKNIQYF,TRBV15,NA,NA,TRBJ2-4
TGCAGCGTTGGTGAGGGTAGCGAGACCCAGTACTTC,CSVGEGSETQYF,TRBV29-1,NA,NA,TRBJ2-5
TGTGCCTGGGCCGGGACGGGGGTAAGGGGCAATCAGCCCCAGCATTTT,CAWAGTGVRGNQPQHF,TRBV30,NA,NA,TRBJ1-5
TGTGCCAGCAGCTTGGGATCGATCACGTTC,CASSLGSITF,TRBV9,NA,NA,TRBJ1-2
TGTGCCAGTAGTCAGACAGGGCGGATTAGTGAGCAGTTCTTC,CASSQTGRISEQFF,TRBV19,many,TRBD1,TRBJ2-1
TGTGCCAGCAGCCAACGAGGACAGGGAACCTACGAGCAGTACTTC,CASSQRGQGTYEQYF,TRBV14,NA,TRBD1,TRBJ2-7
TGCGCCAGCAGTGAGTCTGGGTTGAGGGTTTGGGAGCAGTACTTC,CASSESGLRVWEQYF,TRBV10-1,NA,NA,TRBJ2-7
TGTGCCAGCTCACCTTCTCGTGGTGACATTCAGTACTTC,CASSPSRGDIQYF,TRBV18,NA,NA,TRBJ2-4
TGCAGCGTTGGCGGGGGGGCCGACAATGAGCAGTTCTTC,CSVGGGADNEQFF,TRBV29-1,few,TRBD2,TRBJ2-1
TGTGCCTGGAGTTTTAACACTGAAGCTTTCTTT,CAWSFNTEAFF,TRBV30,NA,NA,TRBJ1-1
TGCGCCAGCAGCCCCGGAGAGCGAACGAGAGGCTACACCTTC,CASSPGERTRGYTF,TRBV5-1,NA,NA,TRBJ1-2
TGCAGCGCGACAGGGGATCCGGACATTCAGTACTTC,CSATGDPDIQYF,TRBV29-1,few,TRBD1,TRBJ2-4
TGTGCCAGCAGCGTACAGGGGAACGCTGGCTACACCTTC,CASSVQGNAGYTF,TRBV9,NA,NA,TRBJ1-2
TGTGCCAGCGGCCTAGCGGGGGGAAACTACGAGCAGTACTTC,CASGLAGGNYEQYF,TRBV2,few,TRBD2,TRBJ2-7
TGTGCCAGCAGCCCAGGACAGTCTAGCACAGATACGCAGTATTTT,CASSPGQSSTDTQYF,TRBV5-6,NA,NA,TRBJ2-3
TGTGCCAGCAGTGACTGGTTAACCGGGACAACCTACGAGCAGTACTTC,CASSDWLTGTTYEQYF,TRBV6-1,many,NA,TRBJ2-7
TGTGCCTGGAGTACCTCCGGGACTAGCAGGACAGATACGCAGTATTTT,CAWSTSGTSRTDTQYF,TRBV30,NA,TRBD2,TRBJ2-3
TGTGCCATCAGTGATACTACAAGGACAGGCTCGCATGGCTACACCTTC,CAISDTTRTGSHGYTF,TRBV10-3,NA,TRBD1,TRBJ1-2
TGCGCCAGCAGCCCGGGATGGGACAGTCTCATGAACACTGAAGCTTTCTTT,CASSPGWDSLMNTEAFF,TRBV5-1,NA,TRBD1,TRBJ1-1
TGTGCCCGGGGGTTTTTAAGTGAGCAGTTCTTC,CARGFLSEQFF,TRBV30,NA,NA,TRBJ2-1
TGTGCCTCCCTAGCGGAATACAATGAGCAGTTCTTC,CASLAEYNEQFF,TRBV30,NA,TRBD2,TRBJ2-1
TGCGCCAGCAGCTTGAAGGCAGGAGGCACACCCCTCCACTTT,CASSLKAGGTPLHF,TRBV5-1,few,NA,TRBJ1-6
TGTGCCACCAGCAGAGAGGGACTGGTCAATGAGCAGTTCTTC,CATSREGLVNEQFF,TRBV15,few,NA,TRBJ2-1
TGCAGCGTTGTTTATACCAGGGGCGTCTCCTACGAGCAGTACTTC,CSVVYTRGVSYEQYF,TRBV29-1,few,NA,TRBJ2-7
TGCGCCAGCAGCTTGTTGCGGGGGGGAAAAATCCATGAGCAGTTCTTC,CASSLLRGGKIHEQFF,TRBV5-1,NA,TRBD2,TRBJ2-1
TGTGCCTGGAAGTGGATTAATGAAAAACTGTTTTTT,CAWKWINEKLFF,TRBV30,NA,NA,TRBJ1-4
TGTGCCACTCAGGGCCTCAGGGTCCTGGGGTACGAGCAGTACTTC,CATQGLRVLGYEQYF,TRBV6-1,few,NA,TRBJ2-7
TGTGCCAGCACCCCGGACAGGGGGGGAAGTGGCTACACCTTC,CASTPDRGGSGYTF,TRBV6-5,NA,TRBD1,TRBJ1-2
TGTGCTAGTGGTTTGGGACTAGCGGGGGGTAATGAGCAGTTCTTC,CASGLGLAGGNEQFF,TRBV12-5,NA,TRBD2,TRBJ2-1
TGTGCCTGGAGTGAACAGGGACCCTACGAGCAGTACTTC,CAWSEQGPYEQYF,TRBV30,few,NA,TRBJ2-7
TGTGCCAGCAGCTTAGGTCTTAGCGGGGATTCGTTCTTC,CASSLGLSGDSFF,TRBV11-2,NA,TRBD2,TRBJ2-1
TGTGCCATCAGCCCATCGAAGGACAGCTATGGCTACACCTTC,CAISPSKDSYGYTF,TRBV10-3,NA,NA,TRBJ1-2
TGCGCCAGCAGCTTGGTGGGGGATATAACTGAAGCTTTCTTT,CASSLVGDITEAFF,TRBV5-1,NA,NA,TRBJ1-1
TGCGCCAGCAGCCAAGTAGGACTAGCGGGGGCCAAGGAGCAGTACTTC,CASSQVGLAGAKEQYF,TRBV4-1,NA,TRBD2,TRBJ2-7
TGTGCCAGCACCTTGCGCAGAGGGAACACTGAAGCTTTCTTT,CASTLRRGNTEAFF,TRBV6-5,NA,NA,TRBJ1-1
TGCAGCGTTGAAGAAACCGGACAGAGAACCCTTTTT,CSVEETGQRTLF,TRBV29-1,NA,NA,TRBJ1-4
TGCAGCGTTGGTCGGGAGCTGAACACCGGGGAGCTGTTTTTT,CSVGRELNTGELFF,TRBV29-1,few,NA,TRBJ2-2
TGTGCCACCAGCAGAGTGAACACCAATAGCAATCAGCCCCAGCATTTT,CATSRVNTNSNQPQHF,TRBV15,NA,NA,TRBJ1-5
TGTGCCAGCAGTTTAGGACAGGGGCAGACACAGTACTTC,CASSLGQGQTQYF,TRBV27,NA,TRBD1,TRBJ2-7
TGTGCCAGCACCCAGACAGGGGGCGAGCAGTACTTC,CASTQTGGEQYF,TRBV6-5,NA,TRBD1,TRBJ2-7
TGTGCCAGCAGTGATGGAGGGGCCTATGGCTACACCTTC,CASSDGGAYGYTF,TRBV2,NA,NA,TRBJ1-2
TGTGCCATCAGTGATGGACAAACTAGCAATCAGCCCCAGCATTTT,CAISDGQTSNQPQHF,TRBV10-3,NA,NA,TRBJ1-5
TGTGCCACCACTAGCGCATCCTACAATGAGCAGTTCTTC,CATTSASYNEQFF,TRBV19,few,TRBD2,TRBJ2-1
TGTGCCAGCAGCCCAGGGTACGGAGAGACCCAGTACTTC,CASSPGYGETQYF,TRBV7-3,NA,NA,TRBJ2-5
TGCGCCAGCAGCCAGATGGGCAATGAGCAGTTCTTC,CASSQMGNEQFF,TRBV10-2,NA,NA,TRBJ2-1
TGTGCCAGCAGTTATCTCCTTAACTCTGGGGCCAACGTCCTGACTTTC,CASSYLLNSGANVLTF,TRBV6-5,NA,NA,TRBJ2-6
TGCAGCGTTAGGGGACAGAGATCCTACGAGCAGTACTTC,CSVRGQRSYEQYF,TRBV29-1,few,TRBD1,TRBJ2-7
TGTGCCTGGAGTGTAAGGCGGACTACTGAAGCTTTCTTT,CAWSVRRTTEAFF,TRBV30,NA,NA,TRBJ1-1
TGTGCCAGCAGCCCCCTTGGGAGAACGAGTCAGCCCCAGCATTTT,CASSPLGRTSQPQHF,TRBV6-5,NA,NA,TRBJ1-5